The present T cell receptor beta chain was sequenced within a study of early T cells in non-severe SARS-CoV-2 infection. Turning to the study itself: Bulk RNA isolated from unsorted whole blood underwent sequencing; chains were not paired.

Details on this clonotype: A much larger clonotype is one base distant, so this may be a read error. Given the absence of the conserved phenylalanine or tryptophan at the CDR3 end, a read error is likely.

TCRdb reprocessed the 5' RACE reads via MiXCR and lists one record per CDR3 protein. Of 63,000 or so distinct CDR3 sequences listed, 12% are singletons. Germline V CDR1 and CDR2: SGHAT, FQNNGV. The CDR3 is made up of 19 amino acids. V was pared by 5 bases and J by 3 bases, with 14 bases of the junction left unmatched. The material sequenced was whole blood. This TCR derives from an adult who was a healthcare worker with PCR-confirmed SARS-CoV-2 infection or an uninfected control (not recorded which). This chain joins TRBV11-2 and TRBJ2-3, with TRBD2 identical over 13 bases. The CDR3 sequence: CASSAKRTSGGGGTDTQYL. In nucleotides, the CDR3 is TGTGCCAGCAGCGCCAAAAGGACTAGCGGGGGAGGAGGGACAGATACGCAGTATTTA.